Each of the 9 T cell receptor beta chains below was sequenced from the same sample in a study of identical twins. TCRdb processed the 5' RACE reads anew with MiXCR; each CDR3 protein has one entry. The data show 1.5 million to 2 million distinct CDR3 sequences, with more than 30% seen just once and approximately 0.29% held by the top ten. The specimen sequenced was cord blood. The receptor source for this set is a newborn girl in good health.

The chain joins TRBV29-1 to TRBJ1-1; D might be TRBD1 (5 bases). V dropped 4 bases and J dropped 1 base, with 13 bases sitting between them. Germline V gives CDR1 SQVTM, CDR2 ANQGSEA. The CDR3 contains 14 residues. The CDR3 loop is CSVGPGRRNTEAFF. In DNA form, the CDR3 reads TGCAGCGTTGGGCCGGGACGGAGGAACACTGAAGCTTTCTTT.

To note about this clonotype: Sequence at one end of the junction differs from germline and may be a read error. V is TRBV20-1 and J is TRBJ2-7; D perhaps matches TRBD2 (6 bases). Germline CDR1 DFQATT, CDR2 SNEGSKA (reference sequence). The CDR3 loop spans 14 amino acids. CDR3: CGAEGDRGSYEQYF. The CDR3 region has the DNA TGCGGTGCCGAAGGCGACCGGGGGTCCTACGAGCAGTACTTC.

This clonotype was counted between two and nine times. The chain is built from TRBV18 and TRBJ1-2; no clear D gene. Germline CDR1 reads KGHSH; CDR2 reads LQKENI. The CDR3 runs 15 residues. Trimming took 3 bases from V and 2 from J, leaving 13 bases between them. CDR3: CASSPYEPWNYGYTF. In DNA form, the CDR3 reads TGTGCCAGCTCACCGTACGAGCCGTGGAACTATGGCTACACCTTC.

In its sample, this clonotype was seen a few times. The chain carries TRBV5-6 and TRBJ1-5; D is undetermined. The V gene lost 2 bases and the J gene lost 3 bases, with 12 bases spanning the gap. The germline V gene has CDR1 SGHDT and CDR2 YYEEEE. This CDR3 is 15 amino acids long. The CDR3, as DNA: TGTGCCAGCAGCTTTGGACCCGTTGCCAATCAGCCCCAGCATTTT. Its protein is CASSFGPVANQPQHF.

CDR3 sequence reads: CSLSLRESLGDTQYF. The CDR3 DNA is TGCAGTCTTAGCTTGCGGGAGAGTTTAGGAGATACGCAGTATTTT. V usage is TRBV20-1 and J usage is TRBJ2-3, with 7 bases lining up with TRBD2. Looked up from germline, CDR1 is DFQATT and CDR2 is SNEGSKA (reference sequence). With V trimmed by 8 bases and J by 5 bases, 16 bases remained unmatched. The CDR3 is 15 residues long.

In its sample, this clonotype was seen once. CDR3 nucleotides: TGTGCCATCAGTGAGGGGGCCTCTGGAAACACCATATATTTT. Residues: CAISEGASGNTIYF. This sequence joins TRBV10-3 and TRBJ1-3; TRBD1 might be the D (5 bases). This CDR3 spans 14 amino acids. CDR1 and CDR2 from the germline V gene are ENHRY and SYGVKD. V lost 2 bases to trimming and J lost 0 bases, with 5 bases between them.

This chain links TRBV6-1 with TRBJ2-3, with 9 bases fitting TRBD1. CDR3 length: 16 amino acids. Trimming at V came to 5 bases and at J to 11 bases, leaving 17 bases not matched to a gene. Per the germline V gene, CDR1 is MNHNS and CDR2 is SASEGT. DNA of the CDR3: TGTGCCAGCAGTCCCCGGGACAGGGCCTTTTACAATGAGCAGTATTTT. Protein: CASSPRDRAFYNEQYF.

This clonotype was seen a handful of times. The V and J genes are TRBV29-1 and TRBJ2-4, with D perhaps matching TRBD2 (7 bases). This CDR3 region has 14 residues. V was cut by 4 bases and J by 5 bases, with 15 bases left in between. Germline V gene data show CDR1 as SQVTM and CDR2 as ANQGSEA. The CDR3 region is CSVVARGGENIQYF. Here the CDR3 DNA reads TGCAGCGTTGTTGCCAGGGGAGGGGAAAACATTCAGTACTTC.

This clonotype was counted between two and nine times. This chain uses TRBV27 with TRBJ1-2; 7 bases align to TRBD1. Per germline, CDR1 MNHEY and CDR2 SMNVEV (reference sequence). This CDR3 has 15 amino acids. J was trimmed by 2 bases and V by 5 bases; bases with no gene match: 8. The CDR3 sequence is CASSLHRGLNYGYTF. The CDR3 DNA follows: TGTGCCAGCAGTCTCCACAGGGGTCTAAACTATGGCTACACCTTC.